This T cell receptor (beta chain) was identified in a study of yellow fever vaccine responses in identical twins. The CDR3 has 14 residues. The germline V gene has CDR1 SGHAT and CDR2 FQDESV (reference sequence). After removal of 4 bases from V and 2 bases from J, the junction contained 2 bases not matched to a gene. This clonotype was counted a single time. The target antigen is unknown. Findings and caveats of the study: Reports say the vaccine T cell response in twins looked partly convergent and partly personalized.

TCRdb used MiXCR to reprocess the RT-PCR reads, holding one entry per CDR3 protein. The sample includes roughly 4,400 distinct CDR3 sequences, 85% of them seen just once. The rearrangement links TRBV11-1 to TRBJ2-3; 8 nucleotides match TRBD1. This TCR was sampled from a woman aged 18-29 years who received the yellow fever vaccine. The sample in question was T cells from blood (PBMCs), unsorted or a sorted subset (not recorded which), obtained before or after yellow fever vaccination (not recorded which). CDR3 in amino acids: CASSSGQDTDTQYF. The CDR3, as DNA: TGTGCCAGCAGCTCGGGACAGGACACAGATACGCAGTATTTT.